This T cell receptor beta chain was captured in a study of CD8 T cells in Susac syndrome. General observations from the study: The study's TCR sequencing and HLA analysis drew on a certain number of individuals. That number was acknowledged as relatively small.

This CDR3 region has 13 residues. The V gene's germline CDR1 is GTSNPN and CDR2 SVGIG (reference sequence). The V and J ends lost 1 base and 10 bases respectively, with 14 bases between them. It was with random hexamers that about 0.45 to 1 ug RNA was reverse transcribed. The amplification used immunoSEQ multiplex PCR on TCR beta CDR3; it spanned 54 Vbeta and 13 Jbeta. TCRdb re-called the immunoSEQ multiplex PCR reads through MiXCR, storing one row per CDR3 protein. The sample lists 350,000 to 550,000 distinct CDR3 sequences, around 83% seen once, with about 0.12% in the top ten. CD8+ and CD4+ T cells taken from blood had their TCR beta sequenced. Negative isolation was used for CD8+ and CD4+ T cells and FACS enrichment for TEMRA cells. Turning to this clonotype: Its antigen remains unknown.

This sequence originates from a human donor with multiple sclerosis. The sample taken for sequencing was CD8+ T cells from PBMCs. The chain employs TRBV30 and TRBJ2-1, with D uncertain. The CDR3 nucleotides read TGTGCCTGGAGTGGTGCAGGAGAGGAAGAGCAGTTCTTC. This encodes CAWSGAGEEEQFF.